The subject of this entry is one T cell receptor (beta chain). As processed by the authors: Estimated nucleated cell counts came from reference gene primer amplification. Clones were read by immunoSEQ multiplex PCR, and TCRdb kept only the in-frame ones, dropping some. Clonal size and the V and J genes are those of that table, whereas D and trimming came from the DNA. In the table there are over 65,000 clones, 78% of which are singletons. This sample is drawn from a study of blood T cell repertoires in COVID-19. Overall study context: Samples taken during acute and convalescent COVID-19 were collected in the United States, Italy and Spain. The cDNA or gDNA used as material had been derived from T cells, B-cell-depleted T cells, or PBMCs.

The CDR3 totals 17 residues. Germline V gene data show CDR1 as SGHVS and CDR2 as FNYEAQ. V was pared by 1 base and J by 0 bases, with 13 bases between. The receptor comes from a man in his 60s with COVID-19, enrolled during active disease. Material for sequencing was peripheral blood. The chain uses TRBV7-6 and TRBJ1-5, with TRBD1 as a possible D gene (6 bases). The CDR3 DNA sequence: TGTGCCAGCAGCTTAGAGGGGGGGGGACGTAGCAATCAGCCCCAGCATTTT. It specifies CASSLEGGGRSNQPQHF.